The following is a T cell receptor (beta chain) sequence with its context. Antigen specificity is unknown. The CDR3 length is 16 residues. Per germline, CDR1 SGHTA and CDR2 FQGNSA. V lost 4 bases and J lost 2; bases outside the gene matches: 11. TCRdb ran MiXCR on the reads and lists one entry per CDR3 protein. Here the sample spans under 95,000 distinct CDR3 sequences, 45% to 55% being singletons. The record originates from a study of T cell repertoires in cytomegalovirus infection. In the study overall: Public TCR beta signatures marked donors with CMV infection and the matching HLA.

The sequence was obtained from a human donor in good health (CMV status not recorded). Some clones in this sample may be carry-over from other donors' samples. The sample consisted of CD8+ T cells from cultured PBMCs, taken from culture after CMV antigen stimulation. The chain carries TRBV7-2 and TRBJ2-7; 7 nucleotides align to TRBD1. CDR3 nucleotide sequence: TGTGCCAGCAGCTCCCTTGAGGGGGCGACCGCCTACGAGCAGTACTTC. Translating it yields CASSSLEGATAYEQYF.